The 18 T cell receptor beta chains given below trace back to one sample, sequenced in a study of CD8+CD57+ T cells in acquired aplastic anemia (dated 2018 in TCRdb). The patients picked for sequencing were ones in whom flow cytometry had shown an expansion of CD8+CD57+ cells. Sequencing was performed on an Illumina HiSeq 2000. Genomic DNA was used as template for profiling of TCR beta VDJ combinations and CDR3 sequences. The public reads were reanalyzed by TCRdb: fastp trimming at Q25, MiXCR alignment, in-frame beta chains only. Every CDR3 protein is listed once, alongside the most common genes and DNA of its rows. The table for this sample lists fewer than 200,000 distinct CDR3 sequences; around 75% of them were counted only once. In total, the top ten clones hold 45% to 60% of the sample. The sample taken for sequencing was sorted CD4+, CD8+, or CD8+CD57+ T cells (not recorded which) from PBMCs. The receptors were gathered from a human donor with aplastic anemia.

This sequence joins TRBV20-1 and TRBJ1-1, with TRBD1 matching 11 bases. Germline assignment: CDR1 DFQATT and CDR2 SNEGSKA (reference sequence). There are 14 residues in the CDR3. The junction had 8 bases not matched to a gene; V was cut back by 6 bases and J by 5 bases. CDR3 amino acids: CSAKTGQGVTEAFF. The CDR3 DNA reads TGCAGTGCCAAAACGGGACAGGGGGTAACTGAAGCTTTCTTT.

The DNA for the CDR3 is TGTGCCAGCCGGGAGAGCATCTACGAGCAGTACTTC. Amino acids: CASRESIYEQYF. V is TRBV2 and J is TRBJ2-7; TRBD2 might be the D (6 bases). The CDR3 runs 12 residues. Germline CDR1 and CDR2: SNHLY and FYNNEI. Between the trimmed V and J ends, which lost 8 bases and 3 bases, there was a span of 11 bases.

The chain recombines TRBV10-3 with TRBJ2-2, with TRBD1 matching 10 bases. The junction had 14 bases not matched to a gene; V was cut back by 2 bases and J by 2 bases. Germline V gene data show CDR1 as ENHRY and CDR2 as SYGVKD. CDR3 length: 20 residues. Written as DNA, the CDR3 is TGTGCCATCAGTGAGAGACAGGGGGCTCTAAGTGGCCGAAACACCGGGGAGCTGTTTTTT. Residues: CAISERQGALSGRNTGELFF.

This clonotype was detected ten times or more. This sequence joins TRBV7-2 and TRBJ2-3; TRBD2 aligns across 9 bases. V lost 5 bases, J lost 4 bases, and 10 bases stayed unmatched. Germline CDR1 and CDR2: SGHTA and FQGNSA. CDR3 length equals 16 residues. CDR3 sequence: CASSRSIAGEPDTQYF. As DNA, the CDR3 is TGTGCCAGCAGCCGTTCGATAGCGGGGGAACCAGATACGCAGTATTTT.

This chain connects TRBV9 to TRBJ1-1, with D uncertain. V shed 6 bases and J shed 1 base, with 16 bases lying between them. Germline V CDR1 and CDR2: SGDLS, YYNGEE. The CDR3 contains 15 residues. This CDR3 is CASNLVRAANTEAFF. As DNA, the CDR3 is TGTGCCAGCAACCTGGTACGGGCCGCGAACACTGAAGCTTTCTTT.

This clonotype was seen a single time. At one boundary the junction diverges from the germline segment, which might be a read error. CDR3 protein: CASGLVGSYERYF. The CDR3 coding sequence is TGTGCTAGTGGTTTGGTGGGCAGCTACGAGCGGTACTTC. The chain carries TRBV12-5 and TRBJ2-7; D ambiguous. CDR3 size: 13 residues. Looked up from germline, CDR1 is LGHNT and CDR2 is FRNRAP.

In its sample, this clonotype was seen many times. The chain links TRBV9 to TRBJ2-5, with TRBD1 matching over 8 bases. CDR1 is SGDLS and CDR2 is YYNGEE in the germline V gene. The V segment lost 3 bases and the J segment 1 base; nucleotides outside the gene matches: 8. The CDR3 length is 16 residues. The CDR3 sequence is CASSAHRGIAQETQYF. In DNA form, the CDR3 reads TGTGCCAGCAGCGCACACAGGGGGATCGCCCAAGAGACCCAGTACTTC. The entire variable domain, with the rest obtained from reference TRBV9 and TRBJ2-5, is as follows: DSGVTQTPKHLITATGQRVTLRCSPRSGDLSVYWYQQSLDQGLQFLIQYYNGEERAKGNILERFSAQQFPDLHSELNLSSLELGDSALYFCASSAHRGIAQETQYFGPGTRLLVL.

V usage is TRBV7-3 and J usage is TRBJ2-3; D possibly uses TRBD1 or TRBD2 (5 bases each). CDR1 is SGHTA, CDR2 FQGTGA, per germline. The CDR3 extends over 12 amino acids. Trimming removed 4 bases from V and 14 bases from J, with 16 bases in between. DNA of the CDR3: TGTGCCAGCAGCTCCGGGACCGTATCTCCGTATTTT. This gives the protein CASSSGTVSPYF.

V gene TRBV7-8 combines with J gene TRBJ2-7; 8 positions match TRBD2. Germline V lookup: CDR1 SGHVS, CDR2 FQNEAQ. The CDR3 totals 17 residues. The junction had 15 bases not matched to a gene; V was cut back by 6 bases and J by 2 bases. CDR3 DNA sequence: TGTGCCAGCAGTTCCAGTGCCGGGACTAGTCTTCCCTACGAGCAGTACTTC. Its protein is CASSSSAGTSLPYEQYF. The full variable domain, with the rest looked up from reference TRBV7-8 and TRBJ2-7, is GAGVSQSPRYKVAKRGQDVALRCDPISGHVSLFWYQQALGQGPEFLTYFQNEAQLDKSGLPSDRFFAERPEGSVSTLKIQRTQQEDSAVYLCASSSSAGTSLPYEQYFGPGTRLTVT.

CDR3 in amino acids: CASSFGGLHYTF. DNA of the CDR3: TGTGCCAGCAGTTTTGGTGGGCTCCACTACACCTTC. The V gene is TRBV12-3 or TRBV12-4, the J gene TRBJ1-2, with D hard to call. This CDR3 is built from 12 residues. The V end was cut by 3 bases, the J end by 10 bases, with 12 bases between.

This clonotype was detected only once. The chain combines TRBV19 with TRBJ2-1; 7 bases agree with TRBD2. V shed 8 bases and J 2 bases; nucleotides not matched to a gene: 3. The CDR3 sequence is 13 residues long. From germline, CDR1 is LNHDA and CDR2 SQIVND (reference sequence). For the CDR3, the DNA is TGTGCCAGTGGTCGGGGGGCCTACAATGAGCAGTTCTTC. This sequence encodes CASGRGAYNEQFF.

The chain combines TRBV4-2 with TRBJ2-7; maybe TRBD1 (5 bases). V shed 4 bases and J shed 5 bases, with 18 bases lying between them. Looked up from germline, CDR1 is LGHNA and CDR2 is YNFKEQ. The CDR3 is 15 residues long. The CDR3, as DNA: TGTGCCAGCAGCCCACTGGGGCAGGGTGAAAACGAGCAGTACTTC. Protein product: CASSPLGQGENEQYF.

This chain connects TRBV10-2 to TRBJ2-5; TRBD2 aligns across 9 bases. The CDR3 contains 17 residues. Per germline, CDR1 WSHSY and CDR2 SAAADI. V shed 3 bases and J 5 bases; nucleotides not matched to a gene: 13. The CDR3 sequence is CASSDFWASGMGETQYF. The CDR3 DNA is TGCGCCAGCAGTGACTTCTGGGCTAGCGGGATGGGTGAGACCCAGTACTTC.

The V and J genes are TRBV20-1 and TRBJ1-2, with TRBD1 matching over 12 bases. Germline values: CDR1 DFQATT, CDR2 SNEGSKA (reference sequence). The CDR3 runs to 14 residues. The CDR3 sequence is CSPLTGTGGNGYTF. As DNA, the CDR3 is TGCAGCCCCTTGACCGGGACAGGGGGCAATGGCTACACCTTC.

The rearrangement uses TRBV19 and TRBJ1-5, with a tentative D call TRBD1 (5 bases). Trimming shortened V by 6 bases and J by 7 bases, and 13 bases separated the two germline ends. The germline gives CDR1 LNHDA, CDR2 SQIVND (reference sequence). There are 13 residues in the CDR3. The CDR3 loop is CASRWGVRQPQHF. The CDR3, as DNA: TGTGCCAGTAGATGGGGGGTCCGCCAGCCCCAGCATTTT.

Of note for this clonotype: A read error may produce the germline difference seen at one junction end. The V gene is TRBV4-1, the J gene TRBJ2-5, with TRBD2 matching over 8 bases. The CDR3 spans 17 residues. Germline V gives CDR1 MGHRA, CDR2 YSYEKL. This chain's CDR3 is CASSQDFWGLDKETQYF. CDR3 in DNA: TGTGCCAGCAGCCAAGATTTTTGGGGACTAGATAAAGAGACCCAGTACTTC.

The chain employs TRBV12-3 or TRBV12-4 and TRBJ2-1; TRBD2 matches at 9 bases. The V gene end was trimmed by 6 bases and the J gene end by 15 bases; junction bases not matched to a gene: 12. The CDR3 covers 13 residues. Here the CDR3 reads CASSFNNGLALFF. CDR3 nucleotides: TGTGCCAGCAGCTTTAACAACGGACTAGCGTTGTTCTTC.

The chain is built from TRBV20-1 and TRBJ2-1; D unclear. Germline V gene data show CDR1 as DFQATT and CDR2 as SNEGSKA (reference sequence). Trimming removed 1 base from V and 2 bases from J, with 12 bases in between. The CDR3 has 15 amino acids. CDR3 nucleotide sequence: TGCAGTGCTAGAGCCCCTAAGGACCCCTACAATGAGCAGTTCTTC. It translates to CSARAPKDPYNEQFF.